A single sample is the source of the 22 T cell receptor beta chains below, sequenced in a study of control samples from healthy donors and cancer patients (dated by TCRdb to the early 2020s). Library construction relied on the immunoSEQ multiplex PCR assay. TCRdb retrieved this table from immuneACCESS and kept in-frame rearrangements only. Not all clones are present; in checked studies, unresolved V genes account for under half, and no reason is known for the remainder. The sample yields 170,000 or so clones; around 95% were counted once. The top ten clonotypes cover roughly 8.4% of the sample. What was sequenced was blood. The receptors come from a woman aged 40 to 55 in good health.

This clone was found once. V usage is TRBV6-6 and J usage is TRBJ1-5; TRBD1 might be the D (6 bases). Germline V CDR1 and CDR2: MNHNY, SVGAGI (reference sequence). The length of the CDR3 is 13 residues. The V and J ends lost 2 bases and 4 bases respectively, with 6 bases between them. As DNA, the CDR3 is TGTGCCAGCAGTTACGGACAGAATCAGCCCCAGCATTTT. It specifies CASSYGQNQPQHF.

On this clone itself: The same CDR3 arises from other DNA sequences in this sample as well. The J gene is TRBJ2-7, the V gene TRBV3-1 (or the pseudogene TRBV3-2), with D uncertain. The V gene's germline CDR1 is LGHDT and CDR2 YNNKEL (reference sequence). This CDR3 is built from 13 residues. The ends were cut back, 0 bases at V and 1 base at J, with 4 bases in the middle. CDR3 amino acids: CASSQEGSYEQYF. In nucleotides, the CDR3 is TGTGCCAGCAGCCAAGAGGGGTCCTACGAGCAGTACTTC.

The chain joins TRBV7-2 to TRBJ1-1, with 7 bases lining up with TRBD1. V trimming: 5 bases; J trimming: 1 base; junction bases outside the gene matches: 7. Germline assignment: CDR1 SGHTA and CDR2 FQGNSA. The CDR3 is made up of 15 amino acids. In nucleotides, the CDR3 is TGTGCCAGCAGCGAATGGACAGGTCAGAACACTGAAGCTTTCTTT. Its protein product is CASSEWTGQNTEAFF.

J is TRBJ1-2 and V is TRBV5-1, with 7 bases lining up with TRBD1. The V and J ends lost 9 bases and 3 bases, in that order; junction bases with no gene match: 11. The CDR3 is 14 residues long. Germline-derived CDR1 and CDR2 are SGHRS and YFSETQ. The DNA of the CDR3 is TGCGCCACCTCGACAGGGATCGGGGACTATGGCTACACCTTC. Its protein is CATSTGIGDYGYTF.

A note on this clone: Within the sample, other DNA sequences also encode this same CDR3. The chain joins TRBV7-2 to TRBJ1-1; 9 positions match TRBD1. CDR1 and CDR2 (germline): SGHTA, FQGNSA. The CDR3 runs 14 residues. V dropped 5 bases and J dropped 5; count of bases not matched to a gene: 6. Written as DNA, the CDR3 is TGTGCCAGCAGCACCCAGACAGGGGGAACTGAAGCTTTCTTT. This codes for CASSTQTGGTEAFF.

This chain joins TRBV4-3 and TRBJ2-5; D is perhaps TRBD2 (6 bases). Trimming left V 0 bases short and J 2 bases short, with 10 bases between. The CDR3 contains 15 residues. Germline CDR1 and CDR2: LGHNA and YSLEER. The CDR3 DNA is TGCGCCAGCAGCCAAGATCTGGGGGGACAAGAGACCCAGTACTTC. This sequence encodes CASSQDLGGQETQYF.

The chain recombines TRBV5-1 with TRBJ1-2; D perhaps matches TRBD1 (5 bases). The ends were cut back, 0 bases at V and 0 bases at J, with 9 bases in the middle. The germline V gene has CDR1 SGHRS and CDR2 YFSETQ. This CDR3 is built from 15 residues. The CDR3 nucleotides read TGCGCCAGCAGCTTGGAGCCAGGGACTAACTATGGCTACACCTTC. It is translated as CASSLEPGTNYGYTF.

This clone was seen just once. The CDR3 DNA reads as TGTGCCAGTAGCCCTACAGGGGGCGGTGGAAAACTGTTTTTT. The encoded protein is CASSPTGGGGKLFF. The chain is built from TRBV19 and TRBJ1-4; 9 nucleotides align to TRBD1. This CDR3 has 14 residues. The trim removed 6 bases at V and 10 bases at J, leaving 9 bases unmatched. CDR1 is LNHDA and CDR2 is SQIVND in the germline V gene (reference sequence).

The rearrangement links TRBV7-3 to TRBJ1-1, with no clear D. V was clipped by 5 bases and J by 1 base, with 14 bases between them. CDR3 length: 15 amino acids. Germline lookup yields CDR1 SGHTA and CDR2 FQGTGA. In nucleotides, the CDR3 is TGTGCCAGCAGCCTACTAAGGACTGGGAACACTGAAGCTTTCTTT. Protein product: CASSLLRTGNTEAFF.

The CDR3 region has the DNA TGTGCCAGCAAACCCCCGTTGGGAGGGGCCTACGAGCAGTACTTC. It encodes CASKPPLGGAYEQYF. J is TRBJ2-7 and V is TRBV28, with 7 bases lining up with TRBD2. With 7 bases clipped from V and 2 bases from J, the junction kept 11 bases outside the gene matches. CDR1 is MDHEN, CDR2 SYDVKM, per germline. The CDR3 has 15 amino acids.

The genes are TRBV12-3 or TRBV12-4 and TRBJ1-5; D gene ambiguous. V gave up 3 bases and J gave up 9 bases, with 6 bases separating them. This CDR3 spans 11 amino acids. CDR3 sequence: CASSFSGPQHF. Here the CDR3 DNA reads TGTGCCAGCAGTTTTTCAGGGCCCCAGCATTTT.

CDR3 residues: CASSQDGQEYTDTQYF. As DNA, the CDR3 is TGCGCCAGCAGCCAAGATGGACAGGAGTACACAGATACGCAGTATTTT. The V gene is TRBV4-1, the J gene TRBJ2-3; 7 bases are shared with TRBD1. This CDR3 contains 16 residues. Looked up from germline, CDR1 is MGHRA and CDR2 is YSYEKL. The V and J ends lost 0 bases and 2 bases, in that order; junction bases with no gene match: 5.

The chain is built from TRBV5-1 and TRBJ1-4, with TRBD1 matching 7 bases. This CDR3 comprises 15 residues. The ends lost 0 bases at V and 7 bases at J; junction bases unmatched: 6. Germline V lookup: CDR1 SGHRS, CDR2 YFSETQ. CDR3 nucleotides: TGCGCCAGCAGCTTGGAATACAGGGGTGGTGAAAAACTGTTTTTT. Its protein product is CASSLEYRGGEKLFF.

The rearrangement uses TRBV7-9 and TRBJ1-1, with 8 positions matching TRBD1. The CDR3 loop spans 16 amino acids. J was trimmed by 0 bases and V by 4 bases; bases with no gene match: 7. The germline CDR1 and CDR2 sequences are SEHNR and FQNEAQ (reference sequence). The DNA for the CDR3 is TGTGCCAGCAGCTCGGACCAGACAGGGGTGAACACTGAAGCTTTCTTT. Translating it yields CASSSDQTGVNTEAFF.

The chain links TRBV12-5 to TRBJ1-2, with D unclear. With 2 bases removed from V and 5 bases from J, the gap between germline ends came to 9 bases. Germline values: CDR1 LGHNT, CDR2 FRNRAP. The CDR3 sequence is 13 residues long. The CDR3 nucleotides are TGTGCTAGTGGTTTGCTCCGTGGGTATGGCTACACCTTC. Its translation is CASGLLRGYGYTF.

J is TRBJ1-5 and V is TRBV30, with D possibly being TRBD1 (5 bases). The ends were cut back, 4 bases at V and 4 bases at J, with 8 bases in the middle. Per germline, CDR1 GTSNPN and CDR2 SVGIG (reference sequence). The CDR3 length is 12 residues. The CDR3 DNA reads TGTGCCTGGAATGACAGAAATCAGCCCCAGCATTTT. It yields the protein CAWNDRNQPQHF. Full variable domain (missing parts from reference TRBV30 and TRBJ1-5): SQTIHQWPATLVQPVGSPLSLECTVEGTSNPNLYWYRQAAGRGLQLLFYSVGIGQISSEVPQNLSASRPQDRQFILSSKKLLLSDSGFYLCAWNDRNQPQHFGDGTRLSIL.

V is TRBV7-9 and J is TRBJ1-2; TRBD1 might be the D (6 bases). V lost 6 bases to trimming and J lost 4 bases, with 12 bases between them. Per germline, CDR1 SEHNR and CDR2 FQNEAQ (reference sequence). The CDR3 is made up of 13 amino acids. CDR3 protein: CASRGTGPYGYTF. In DNA form, the CDR3 reads TGTGCCAGCAGAGGCACAGGGCCCTATGGCTACACCTTC.

This rearrangement joins TRBV5-8 to TRBJ1-5, with D unclear. The germline V and J ends were trimmed by 2 bases and 4 bases, with 4 bases remaining between them. CDR3 length: 12 amino acids. The germline V gene has CDR1 SGHTS and CDR2 YDEGEE. The CDR3 loop reads CASSLHNQPQHF. The DNA of the CDR3 is TGTGCCAGCAGCTTACATAATCAGCCCCAGCATTTT.

This chain connects TRBV6-5 to TRBJ1-2, with D hard to call. Trimming left V 8 bases short and J 4 bases short, with 20 bases between. The CDR3 is made up of 15 amino acids. Germline CDR1 is MNHEY and CDR2 is SVGAGI. The DNA for the CDR3 is TGTGCCAGCGGCCGGGATAGCGTGGATAGCTATGGCTACACCTTC. It encodes CASGRDSVDSYGYTF.

The J gene is TRBJ2-7, the V gene TRBV19; maybe TRBD1 (5 bases). The germline gives CDR1 LNHDA, CDR2 SQIVND (reference sequence). Trimming took off 5 bases at V and 0 bases at J, with 11 bases between the two ends. The CDR3 has 14 residues. CDR3 region: CASSPRVGSYEQYF. DNA of the CDR3: TGTGCCAGTAGTCCCAGGGTGGGCTCCTACGAGCAGTACTTC. The full variable domain, completed using reference TRBV19 and TRBJ2-7, is DGGITQSPKYLFRKEGQNVTLSCEQNLNHDAMYWYRQDPGQGLRLIYYSQIVNDFQKGDIAEGYSVSREKKESFPLTVTSAQKNPTAFYLCASSPRVGSYEQYFGPGTRLTVT.

The rearrangement joins TRBV27 to TRBJ1-4; D is unclear. The CDR3 is 13 residues long. Trimming pared 2 bases from V and 5 bases from J, leaving 6 bases between. Germline V gene sequence: CDR1 MNHEY, CDR2 SMNVEV (reference sequence). The CDR3 spells CASSLRRNEKLFF. Written as DNA, the CDR3 is TGTGCCAGCAGTTTAAGGCGGAATGAAAAACTGTTTTTT.

The chain has TRBV24-1 and TRBJ2-3; 16 positions agree with TRBD2. There are 18 residues in the CDR3. Germline V gene data show CDR1 as KGHDR and CDR2 as SFDVKD. The J segment lost 2 bases and the V segment lost 4 bases, leaving 5 bases of the junction unmatched. Here the CDR3 reads CATSDSGLAGGYTDTQYF. DNA for the CDR3: TGTGCCACCAGTGACTCGGGACTAGCGGGAGGGTACACAGATACGCAGTATTTT.